The 32 T cell receptor beta chains below all came from one sample that was sequenced in a study of Ad26.COV2.S vaccination and SARS-CoV-2 variants. Assay: immunoSEQ multiplex PCR; the TCRdb copy retains only in-frame clones and omits some. The sample has hundreds of thousands of clones; more than 70% are singletons. The treatment: around 19 received Ad26.COV2.S at low or high dose, single or two shots; about 5 received placebo; per-sample allocation not given. Samples came from day 63 after the first vaccine or placebo injection. Sequenced here: peripheral blood, sampled in a trial of Ad26.COV2.S vaccine versus placebo. The receptors were sampled from a person between 18 and 65 years old who received the Ad26.COV2.S COVID-19 vaccine or a placebo.

This rearrangement joins TRBV5-1 to TRBJ1-5; 9 nucleotides align to TRBD1. The CDR3 is made up of 17 amino acids. V lost 0 bases and J lost 2; bases outside the gene matches: 6. Germline V gene data show CDR1 as SGHRS and CDR2 as YFSETQ. CDR3 in DNA: TGCGCCAGCAGCTTGGGACAGGGGGGGCCTGGCAATCAGCCCCAGCATTTT. This gives the protein CASSLGQGGPGNQPQHF.

The genes are TRBV12-3 or TRBV12-4 and TRBJ1-1; 9 bases fit TRBD1. V was pared by 6 bases and J by 5 bases, with 1 base of the junction left unmatched. The CDR3 consists of 12 residues. CDR3 nucleotides: TGTGCCAGCAGGGACAGGGGTACTGAAGCTTTCTTT. Translated: CASRDRGTEAFF.

The rearrangement uses TRBV29-1 and TRBJ1-2; 7 bases fit TRBD1. This CDR3 comprises 13 residues. Germline CDR1 reads SQVTM; CDR2 reads ANQGSEA. V was pared by 0 bases and J by 7 bases, with 5 bases of the junction left unmatched. CDR3: CSVEDVTGPGYTF. CDR3 in DNA: TGCAGCGTTGAAGACGTGACAGGGCCTGGCTACACCTTC.

This clone has just one count. The rearrangement joins TRBV2 to TRBJ1-2; tentatively, D is TRBD1 (6 bases). Germline loops: CDR1 SNHLY, CDR2 FYNNEI. This CDR3 has 14 residues. Trimming pared 5 bases from V and 6 bases from J, leaving 16 bases between. CDR3 protein: CASSSSTGWHGYTF. In DNA, the CDR3 is TGTGCCAGCAGTTCCTCAACAGGGTGGCATGGCTACACCTTC.

The CDR3 sequence: CAWSNQGFNEQFF. CDR3 nucleotide sequence: TGTGCCTGGAGCAATCAGGGATTCAATGAGCAGTTCTTC. The rearrangement links TRBV30 to TRBJ2-1, with D tentatively TRBD1 (5 bases). This CDR3 region has 13 residues. The V end lost 3 bases, the J end lost 6 bases, and 12 bases lay between the germline ends. Per germline, CDR1 GTSNPN and CDR2 SVGIG (reference sequence).

The chain is built from TRBV28 and TRBJ2-5; 8 bases align to TRBD2. The V gene end was trimmed by 4 bases and the J gene end by 1 base; junction bases not matched to a gene: 5. Per germline, CDR1 MDHEN and CDR2 SYDVKM. This CDR3 contains 15 residues. Here the CDR3 reads CASSSPGGGQETQYF. The CDR3 region has the DNA TGTGCCAGCAGTTCCCCGGGGGGGGGCCAAGAGACCCAGTACTTC. Filled out from reference TRBV28 and TRBJ2-5, the complete variable domain reads DVKVTQSSRYLVKRTGEKVFLECVQDMDHENMFWYRQDPGLGLRLIYFSYDVKMKEKGDIPEGYSVSREKKERFSLILESASTNQTSMYLCASSSPGGGQETQYFGPGTRLLVL.

The rearrangement uses TRBV2 and TRBJ2-5, with 9 bases aligning to TRBD2. The CDR3 covers 14 residues. Germline V lookup: CDR1 SNHLY, CDR2 FYNNEI. The V and J ends lost 7 bases and 2 bases, in that order; junction bases with no gene match: 5. The CDR3 is CASNRLAGQETQYF. As DNA, the CDR3 is TGTGCCAGCAATCGGCTAGCGGGGCAAGAGACCCAGTACTTC.

This chain connects TRBV7-2 to TRBJ2-5; 7 nucleotides align to TRBD2. With V trimmed by 1 base and J by 1 base, 12 bases remained unmatched. Germline loops: CDR1 SGHTA, CDR2 FQGNSA. The CDR3 has 18 residues. Here the CDR3 DNA reads TGTGCCAGCAGCTTAGACCCCGCCTGGCGGGAGATCCAAGAGACCCAGTACTTC. Amino acid sequence: CASSLDPAWREIQETQYF.

The chain joins TRBV14 to TRBJ2-2; D is perhaps TRBD2 (5 bases). CDR1 is SGHDN and CDR2 is FVKESK in the germline V gene. This CDR3 spans 14 amino acids. V lost 5 bases and J 2 bases, leaving 9 bases between the germline ends. Here the CDR3 reads CASSSRENTGELFF. In DNA, the CDR3 is TGTGCCAGCAGCTCCCGGGAAAACACCGGGGAGCTGTTTTTT.

The genes are TRBV4-2 and TRBJ2-5, with TRBD2 identical over 10 bases. The germline V gene has CDR1 LGHNA and CDR2 YNFKEQ. The V and J ends lost 1 base and 3 bases, in that order; junction bases with no gene match: 8. The CDR3 extends over 17 amino acids. CDR3 residues: CASSQGFGLAGEETQYF. DNA of the CDR3: TGTGCCAGCAGCCAAGGTTTCGGGCTAGCGGGAGAAGAGACCCAGTACTTC.

The rearrangement joins TRBV6-4 to TRBJ1-2; D is possibly TRBD1 (5 bases). The length of the CDR3 is 13 residues. Trimming cost V 5 bases and J 2 bases, with 9 bases left between them. Germline V gene lookup returns CDR1 MRHNA and CDR2 SNTAGT. CDR3 residues: CASSPQGNYGYTF. The CDR3 DNA follows: TGTGCCAGCAGTCCTCAGGGAAACTATGGCTACACCTTC.

The chain has TRBV7-2 and TRBJ2-7, with 7 nucleotides matching TRBD1. Germline lookup yields CDR1 SGHTA and CDR2 FQGNSA. The CDR3 has 15 residues. V lost 5 bases, J lost 3 bases, and 10 bases stayed unmatched. This CDR3 is CASSRDRDSYYEQYF. In nucleotides, the CDR3 is TGTGCCAGCAGCCGTGACAGGGATTCGTACTACGAGCAGTACTTC.

This clone was observed a few times. The chain carries TRBV14 and TRBJ2-7; D is uncertain. Germline CDR1 SGHDN, CDR2 FVKESK. The CDR3 has 14 residues. V was shortened by 1 base and J by 2 bases, with 9 bases between the two germline ends. In nucleotides, the CDR3 is TGTGCCAGCAGCCAAGTATCCGCGGCCTACGAGCAGTACTTC. Protein product: CASSQVSAAYEQYF.

The rearrangement joins TRBV5-1 to TRBJ2-3; D is uncertain. CDR3 length equals 14 residues. The V end lost 0 bases, the J end lost 2 bases, and 7 bases lay between the germline ends. The germline V gene has CDR1 SGHRS and CDR2 YFSETQ. CDR3 protein: CASSLVSFTDTQYF. Here the CDR3 DNA reads TGCGCCAGCAGCTTGGTTTCATTCACAGATACGCAGTATTTT.

V and J are TRBV6-2 or TRBV6-3 and TRBJ2-7, with D uncertain. The germline V gene encodes CDR1 MNHEY and CDR2 SVGEGT. CDR3 length: 16 amino acids. Trimming removed 6 bases at V and 2 bases at J, with 20 bases between. The CDR3 here is CASSDPNRARTYEQYF. CDR3 nucleotides: TGTGCCAGCAGCGACCCCAACAGAGCCAGAACCTACGAGCAGTACTTC.

This chain links TRBV5-4 with TRBJ1-2; 10 bases align to TRBD1. Germline CDR1 is SGHNT and CDR2 is YYREEE (reference sequence). V dropped 1 base and J dropped 4; count of bases not matched to a gene: 4. The CDR3 spans 15 residues. CDR3 loop: CASSLPGQGSYGYTF. The CDR3 DNA reads TGTGCCAGCAGCTTGCCGGGACAGGGGTCCTATGGCTACACCTTC.

The genes are TRBV12-5 and TRBJ1-2; 11 bases are shared with TRBD1. V gave up 4 bases and J gave up 2 bases; unmatched junction bases: 12. Germline V lookup: CDR1 LGHNT, CDR2 FRNRAP. The length of the CDR3 is 18 residues. CDR3 sequence reads: CASGSPRDRGVGNYGYTF. CDR3 DNA: TGTGCTAGTGGTTCCCCCCGGGACAGGGGGGTAGGAAACTATGGCTACACCTTC.

The chain has TRBV29-1 and TRBJ2-7; 10 bases are shared with TRBD2. Germline trimming cut 3 bases from V and 5 bases from J; bases unmatched to any gene: 1. The V gene's germline CDR1 is SQVTM and CDR2 ANQGSEA. This CDR3 contains 12 residues. CDR3 in DNA: TGCAGCGTTGAGACTAGCGGGCACGAGCAGTACTTC. Translating gives CSVETSGHEQYF.

The chain combines TRBV25-1 with TRBJ2-2; D ambiguous. Germline loops: CDR1 MGHDK, CDR2 SYGVNS. The CDR3 totals 12 residues. The V end was cut by 1 base, the J end by 7 bases, with 4 bases between. Here the CDR3 reads CASSEFNGELFF. CDR3 in DNA: TGTGCCAGCAGTGAATTTAACGGGGAGCTGTTTTTT. The full variable domain, completed using reference TRBV25-1 and TRBJ2-2, is EADIYQTPRYLVIGTGKKITLECSQTMGHDKMYWYQQDPGMELHLIHYSYGVNSTEKGDLSSESTVSRIRTEHFPLTLESARPSHTSQYLCASSEFNGELFFGEGSRLTVL.

The chain has TRBV5-1 and TRBJ2-3; TRBD2 aligns across 8 bases. CDR1 and CDR2 from the germline V gene are SGHRS and YFSETQ. V was clipped by 0 bases and J by 4 bases; unmatched bases: 7. The CDR3 runs to 16 residues. CDR3 DNA: TGCGCCAGCAGCTTGGGGGGACTAGGTTCCGCAGATACGCAGTATTTT. Its protein is CASSLGGLGSADTQYF.

The chain employs TRBV13 and TRBJ2-7, with D possibly called TRBD1 or TRBD2 (5 bases each). V was clipped by 5 bases and J by 2 bases, with 13 bases between them. Germline V lookup: CDR1 PRHDT, CDR2 FYEKMQ (reference sequence). The CDR3 is 14 amino acids. The DNA for the CDR3 is TGTGCCAGCAGCCTGAATGTGGGGGCCTACGAGCAGTACTTC. Translating gives CASSLNVGAYEQYF.

The chain uses TRBV6-6 and TRBJ2-1, with D possibly TRBD2 on 5 matching bases. The V gene's germline CDR1 is MNHNY and CDR2 SVGAGI (reference sequence). Trimming pared 2 bases from V and 8 bases from J, leaving 16 bases between. The CDR3 is 15 amino acids. For the CDR3, the DNA is TGTGCCAGCAGTTACGGGAGCTCGGGTCTCTATGAGCAGTTCTTC. This codes for CASSYGSSGLYEQFF.

V and J are TRBV7-8 and TRBJ2-7; possibly TRBD2 for D (5 bases). Germline CDR1 and CDR2: SGHVS and FQNEAQ. The CDR3 contains 12 residues. Trimming left V 5 bases short and J 7 bases short, with 12 bases between. As DNA, the CDR3 is TGTGCCAGCAGCCCGGGGTCTTTAGAGCAGTACTTC. Translating gives CASSPGSLEQYF.

V gene TRBV6-2 or TRBV6-3 combines with J gene TRBJ2-3; tentative D call: TRBD2 (7 bases). Germline V CDR1 and CDR2: MNHEY, SVGEGT. The V end was cut by 5 bases, the J end by 4 bases, with 13 bases between. This CDR3 region has 14 residues. CDR3 loop: CASSPRGAADTQYF. CDR3 bases: TGTGCCAGCAGTCCCCGGGGGGCCGCAGATACGCAGTATTTT.

V gene TRBV9 combines with J gene TRBJ1-3, with TRBD1 as a possible D gene (5 bases). The CDR3 is 17 residues long. V lost 0 bases, J lost 0 bases, and 13 bases lay in between. Germline V CDR1 and CDR2: SGDLS, YYNGEE. The CDR3 here is CASSVEAREPSGNTIYF. The CDR3 DNA sequence: TGTGCCAGCAGCGTAGAGGCCAGGGAACCCTCTGGAAACACCATATATTTT.

This clone was detected only a few times. This sample also contains other DNA sequences that code for the same CDR3. This chain uses TRBV9 with TRBJ2-1; 10 nucleotides match TRBD2. The CDR3 runs to 15 residues. V was clipped by 0 bases and J by 4 bases; unmatched bases: 1. The germline V gene encodes CDR1 SGDLS and CDR2 YYNGEE. In nucleotides, the CDR3 is TGTGCCAGCAGCGTAGGGACTAGCGGATACAATGAGCAGTTCTTC. Amino acids: CASSVGTSGYNEQFF.

This chain connects TRBV30 to TRBJ1-6; no clear D gene. This CDR3 is built from 11 residues. V lost 4 bases and J 6 bases, leaving 4 bases between the germline ends. Per the germline V gene, CDR1 is GTSNPN and CDR2 is SVGIG (reference sequence). The chain's CDR3 is CAWTSNSPLHF. CDR3 nucleotide sequence: TGTGCCTGGACCAGTAATTCACCCCTCCACTTT.

V and J are TRBV7-9 and TRBJ2-7; D remains unclear. The CDR3 runs to 13 residues. The germline gives CDR1 SEHNR, CDR2 FQNEAQ (reference sequence). V lost 5 bases and J 3 bases, leaving 11 bases between the germline ends. For the CDR3, the DNA is TGTGCCAGCAGCCAGTCATACCTCTACGAGCAGTACTTC. Protein sequence: CASSQSYLYEQYF. The variable domain in full, with the rest retrieved from reference TRBV7-9 and TRBJ2-7, is DTGVSQNPRHKITKRGQNVTFRCDPISEHNRLYWYRQTLGQGPEFLTYFQNEAQLEKSRLLSDRFSAERPKGSFSTLEIQRTEQGDSAMYLCASSQSYLYEQYFGPGTRLTVT.

The chain is built from TRBV9 and TRBJ1-1; tentatively, D is TRBD1 (5 bases). Germline loops: CDR1 SGDLS, CDR2 YYNGEE. V was shortened by 3 bases and J by 6 bases, with 9 bases between the two germline ends. The CDR3 consists of 12 residues. The CDR3 reads CASSGGSPEAFF. CDR3 nucleotides: TGTGCCAGCAGCGGGGGGTCCCCTGAAGCTTTCTTT.

This rearrangement joins TRBV4-2 to TRBJ2-5; 8 bases fit TRBD1. Germline V gene lookup returns CDR1 LGHNA and CDR2 YNFKEQ. The CDR3 covers 16 residues. V was clipped by 0 bases and J by 5 bases; unmatched bases: 8. This CDR3 reads CASSQDQGAARETQYF. CDR3 DNA: TGTGCCAGCAGCCAAGATCAGGGGGCGGCTAGGGAGACCCAGTACTTC.

CDR3 sequence (DNA): TGTGCTAGTAGGGGTCGGGCTAATGAAAAACTGTTTTTT. Translation: CASRGRANEKLFF. V usage is TRBV12-5 and J usage is TRBJ1-4, with D tentatively TRBD1 (5 bases). The CDR3 length is 13 residues. Germline V CDR1 and CDR2: LGHNT, FRNRAP. V was pared by 8 bases and J by 3 bases, with 10 bases between.

V usage is TRBV7-9 and J usage is TRBJ2-2; tentatively, D is TRBD1 or TRBD2 (5 bases each). V was trimmed by 2 bases and J by 5 bases, leaving 18 bases between them. The CDR3 loop spans 17 amino acids. CDR1 is SEHNR, CDR2 FQNEAQ, per germline (reference sequence). The CDR3 sequence is CASSLISGGVGTGELFF. CDR3 sequence (DNA): TGTGCCAGCAGCTTAATCAGTGGGGGTGTAGGAACCGGGGAGCTGTTTTTT.